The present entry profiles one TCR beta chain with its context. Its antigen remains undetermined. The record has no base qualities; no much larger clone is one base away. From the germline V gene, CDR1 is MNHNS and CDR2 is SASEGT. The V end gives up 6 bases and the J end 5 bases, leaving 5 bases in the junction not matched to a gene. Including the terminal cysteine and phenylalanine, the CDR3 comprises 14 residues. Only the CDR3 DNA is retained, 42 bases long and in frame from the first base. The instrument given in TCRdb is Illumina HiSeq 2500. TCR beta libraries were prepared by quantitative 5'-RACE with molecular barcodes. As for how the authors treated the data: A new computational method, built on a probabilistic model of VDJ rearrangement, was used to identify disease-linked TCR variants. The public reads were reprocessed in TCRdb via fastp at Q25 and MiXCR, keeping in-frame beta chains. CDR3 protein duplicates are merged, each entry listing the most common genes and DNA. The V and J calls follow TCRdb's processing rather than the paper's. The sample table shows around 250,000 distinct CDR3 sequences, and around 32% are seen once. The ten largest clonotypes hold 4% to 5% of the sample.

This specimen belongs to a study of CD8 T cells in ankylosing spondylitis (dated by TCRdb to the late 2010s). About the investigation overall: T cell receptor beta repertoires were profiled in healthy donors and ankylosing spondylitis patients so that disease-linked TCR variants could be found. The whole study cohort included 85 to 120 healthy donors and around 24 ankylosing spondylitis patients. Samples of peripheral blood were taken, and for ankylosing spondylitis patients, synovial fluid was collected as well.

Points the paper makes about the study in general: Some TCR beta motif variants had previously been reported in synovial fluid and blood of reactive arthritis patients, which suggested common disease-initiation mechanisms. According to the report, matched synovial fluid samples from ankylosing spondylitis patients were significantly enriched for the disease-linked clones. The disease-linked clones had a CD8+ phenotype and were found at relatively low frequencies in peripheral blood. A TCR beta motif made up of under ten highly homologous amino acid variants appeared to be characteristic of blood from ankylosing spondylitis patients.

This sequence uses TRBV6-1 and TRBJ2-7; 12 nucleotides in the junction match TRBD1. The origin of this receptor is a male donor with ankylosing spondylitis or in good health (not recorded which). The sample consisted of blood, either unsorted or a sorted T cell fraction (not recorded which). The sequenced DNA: TGTGCCAGCAGGGCCGGGACAGGGGGCAACGAGCAGTACTTC. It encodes CASRAGTGGNEQYF.